This TCR beta chain comes out of a study of T cell responses to AZD1222 COVID-19 vaccine. The protocol was immunoSEQ multiplex PCR, while the TCRdb copy is restricted to in-frame clones and leaves out a portion. The sample lists about 190,000 clones; 85% to 95% were seen once. Between the trimmed V and J ends, which lost 2 bases and 0 bases, there was a span of 6 bases. The germline CDR1 and CDR2 sequences are LGHDT and YNNKEL (reference sequence). CDR3 size: 14 residues. With regard to this clone: The antigen is not known.

General study findings and limits: There were vaccine-associated CD4 TCRs across spike, dominant at 160-218 and 743-854. Baseline seropositives among AZD1222 recipients totaled only 5 to 7. Two AZD1222 doses significantly raised spike-specific TCR breadth and depth over controls.

Source: peripheral blood, taken on day 0 of AZD1222 vaccination. The V and J genes are TRBV3-1 (or the pseudogene TRBV3-2) and TRBJ2-3; no clear D gene. The receptor was isolated from an adult in good health. CDR3 in amino acids: CASSQLGSTDTQYF. CDR3 DNA sequence: TGTGCCAGCAGCCAATTGGGGAGCACAGATACGCAGTATTTT.